The 28 T cell receptor beta chains below all came from one sample that was sequenced in a study of cytomegalovirus exposure and HLA in healthy donors. The PCR made use of 60 Vbeta and 13 Jbeta primers. The data were produced by immunoSEQ multiplex PCR, yet TCRdb's version contains in-frame clones alone and is incomplete. Here the sample spans 130,000 to 150,000 clones, roughly three quarters being singletons. Sequenced sample: PBMCs. The receptor source for this set is a man between 18 and 29 years old in good health and CMV-seronegative.

This rearrangement joins TRBV5-1 to TRBJ1-2; 8 nucleotides match TRBD1. CDR1 and CDR2 from the germline V gene are SGHRS and YFSETQ. The length of the CDR3 is 14 residues. After removal of 4 bases from V and 4 bases from J, the junction contained 6 bases not matched to a gene. The CDR3 protein is CASSPPGTGYGYTF. CDR3 nucleotides: TGCGCCAGCAGCCCCCCCGGGACAGGCTATGGCTACACCTTC. The complete variable domain, with remaining parts taken from reference TRBV5-1 and TRBJ1-2, reads KAGVTQTPRYLIKTRGQQVTLSCSPISGHRSVSWYQQTPGQGLQFLFEYFSETQRNKGNFPGRFSGRQFSNSRSEMNVSTLELGDSALYLCASSPPGTGYGYTFGSGTRLTVV.

The CDR3 is CASSRTDRPYEQYF. The CDR3 nucleotides read TGTGCCAGCAGCCGGACAGACCGACCCTACGAGCAGTACTTC. V and J are TRBV5-4 and TRBJ2-7; D might be TRBD1 (6 bases). The V gene's germline CDR1 is SGHNT and CDR2 YYREEE (reference sequence). Trimming pared 4 bases from V and 2 bases from J, leaving 13 bases between. The CDR3 sequence is 14 residues long.

Turning to this clone: Other DNA sequences in the sample encode the same CDR3. This chain joins TRBV7-9 and TRBJ1-6, with 8 bases matching TRBD1. CDR1 is SEHNR and CDR2 is FQNEAQ in the germline V gene (reference sequence). V lost 1 base, J lost 7 bases, and 6 bases stayed unmatched. The length of the CDR3 is 16 residues. Here the CDR3 reads CASSLGGGTGNSPLHF. The CDR3 DNA follows: TGTGCCAGCAGCTTAGGGGGCGGGACAGGCAATTCACCCCTCCACTTT.

The V and J genes are TRBV7-3 and TRBJ2-7; 8 positions agree with TRBD1. Germline V gene data show CDR1 as SGHTA and CDR2 as FQGTGA. V was pared by 5 bases and J by 0 bases, with 9 bases of the junction left unmatched. The CDR3 runs 16 residues. The CDR3 region is CASSPRDRGHSYEQYF. As DNA, the CDR3 is TGTGCCAGCAGCCCTAGAGACAGGGGCCACTCCTACGAGCAGTACTTC.

The genes are TRBV5-8 and TRBJ1-5; D ambiguous. Germline V gene sequence: CDR1 SGHTS, CDR2 YDEGEE. V was trimmed by 4 bases and J by 9 bases, leaving 20 bases between them. CDR3 size: 15 residues. The CDR3 here is CASSPQPRGFMPQHF. CDR3 in DNA: TGTGCCAGCAGCCCCCAGCCCCGCGGGTTTATGCCCCAGCATTTT.

V gene TRBV11-2 combines with J gene TRBJ2-1; 9 bases fit TRBD2. With V trimmed by 1 base and J by 4 bases, 2 bases remained unmatched. This CDR3 region has 15 residues. Germline CDR1 is SGHAT and CDR2 is FQNNGV. The CDR3 loop is CASSLVAGVYNEQFF. CDR3 in DNA: TGTGCCAGCAGCTTAGTAGCGGGGGTATACAATGAGCAGTTCTTC.

V and J are TRBV7-3 and TRBJ2-5, with 9 bases fitting TRBD2. V lost 2 bases, J lost 5 bases, and 6 bases stayed unmatched. CDR3 length: 15 amino acids. Germline CDR1 SGHTA, CDR2 FQGTGA. This CDR3 reads CASSLGGSGGETQYF. As DNA, the CDR3 is TGTGCCAGCAGCTTAGGGGGGAGCGGGGGGGAGACCCAGTACTTC.

This chain uses TRBV4-1 with TRBJ2-5, with 11 bases identical to TRBD2. This CDR3 contains 15 residues. After removal of 5 bases from V and 5 bases from J, the junction contained 7 bases not matched to a gene. Germline V lookup: CDR1 MGHRA, CDR2 YSYEKL. The CDR3 DNA reads TGCGCCAGCAGCGAAACTAGCGGGAGCGGGGAGACCCAGTACTTC. The encoded protein is CASSETSGSGETQYF.

This clone was found once. This chain joins TRBV11-3 and TRBJ2-7, with D perhaps TRBD2 (6 bases). The CDR3 runs 14 residues. V lost 1 base and J 5 bases, leaving 12 bases between the germline ends. Per germline, CDR1 SGHNT and CDR2 YENEEA. The CDR3 sequence: CASSLVRGEDEQYF. The CDR3 DNA reads as TGTGCCAGCAGCTTAGTTAGAGGGGAGGACGAGCAGTACTTC.

The rearrangement uses TRBV6-6 and TRBJ2-3; a weak D match, TRBD1 (5 bases). CDR3 length equals 14 residues. Trimming left V 2 bases short and J 6 bases short, with 12 bases between. The germline CDR1 and CDR2 sequences are MNHNY and SVGAGI (reference sequence). This CDR3 reads CASSYVGRSDTQYF. CDR3 in DNA: TGTGCCAGCAGTTACGTGGGGCGGTCGGATACGCAGTATTTT.

The chain recombines TRBV25-1 with TRBJ2-5; D unresolved. The CDR3 length is 11 residues. V dropped 6 bases and J dropped 0 bases, with 2 bases sitting between them. Germline V lookup: CDR1 MGHDK, CDR2 SYGVNS. In DNA, the CDR3 is TGTGCCAGCAGCTACCAAGAGACCCAGTACTTC. Translation gives CASSYQETQYF.

The chain is built from TRBV6-1 and TRBJ1-4, with 7 nucleotides matching TRBD1. The germline gives CDR1 MNHNS, CDR2 SASEGT. V dropped 1 base and J dropped 7; count of bases not matched to a gene: 3. The CDR3 runs to 14 residues. CDR3: CASSEGTGFEKLFF. The CDR3 DNA reads as TGTGCCAGCAGTGAAGGGACAGGTTTTGAAAAACTGTTTTTT.

V usage is TRBV11-2 and J usage is TRBJ2-1; 7 bases line up with TRBD2. The ends lost 5 bases at V and 2 bases at J; junction bases unmatched: 3. CDR3 length: 14 amino acids. Germline CDR1 and CDR2: SGHAT and FQNNGV. The CDR3 region is CASSPGTTYNEQFF. The CDR3 nucleotides read TGTGCCAGCAGCCCCGGGACTACCTACAATGAGCAGTTCTTC.

The V call is TRBV28, the J call TRBJ2-5, with 7 bases aligning to TRBD2. CDR1 is MDHEN and CDR2 is SYDVKM in the germline V gene. The CDR3 runs to 15 residues. V lost 3 bases, J lost 1 base, and 5 bases stayed unmatched. DNA for the CDR3: TGTGCCAGCAGTTTGCTAGCGGAGCGCCAAGAGACCCAGTACTTC. Translated, it gives CASSLLAERQETQYF.

The chain employs TRBV10-2 and TRBJ1-5; D unclear. There are 13 residues in the CDR3. Trimming removed 5 bases from V and 1 base from J, with 6 bases in between. Germline CDR1 and CDR2: WSHSY and SAAADI. In DNA, the CDR3 is TGCGCCAGCAGTCCCCAGAGCAATCAGCCCCAGCATTTT. The encoded protein is CASSPQSNQPQHF.

J is TRBJ2-5 and V is TRBV7-2; TRBD1 agrees at 10 bases. Trimming cost V 5 bases and J 5 bases; bases outside gene matches: 5. Germline CDR1 is SGHTA and CDR2 is FQGNSA. CDR3 length: 14 residues. The CDR3 coding sequence is TGTGCCAGCAGCGTTGACAGGGGGCGGGAGACCCAGTACTTC. Encoded protein: CASSVDRGRETQYF.

The V gene is TRBV14, the J gene TRBJ2-5, with 7 bases fitting TRBD2. CDR1 is SGHDN and CDR2 is FVKESK in the germline V gene. The CDR3 contains 15 residues. V lost 4 bases and J lost 7; bases outside the gene matches: 12. The CDR3 DNA is TGTGCCAGCAGCCTAAGAATGGGAGGGGTCGGGACCCAGTACTTC. As protein: CASSLRMGGVGTQYF.

The V and J genes are TRBV7-8 and TRBJ2-7; the D gene is possibly TRBD1 (6 bases). V was shortened by 5 bases and J by 3 bases, with 11 bases between the two germline ends. The length of the CDR3 is 13 residues. The germline V gene has CDR1 SGHVS and CDR2 FQNEAQ. The CDR3 sequence is CASSRGQYYEQYF. The DNA of the CDR3 is TGTGCCAGCAGCCGAGGACAGTACTACGAGCAGTACTTC.

The chain recombines TRBV28 with TRBJ2-3; D is unresolved. Germline-derived CDR1 and CDR2 are MDHEN and SYDVKM. V lost 2 bases to trimming and J lost 1 base, with 13 bases between them. The CDR3 has 16 residues. The CDR3 region has the DNA TGTGCCAGCAGTTTAGGTGATATGTTAGGCACAGATACGCAGTATTTT. Protein: CASSLGDMLGTDTQYF.

This chain links TRBV7-3 with TRBJ2-1; 7 bases are a match to TRBD2. The CDR3 loop spans 17 amino acids. Germline assignment: CDR1 SGHTA and CDR2 FQGTGA. V trimming: 4 bases; J trimming: 0 bases; junction bases outside the gene matches: 9. In nucleotides, the CDR3 is TGTGCCAGCAGCTCCACTAGCGTTAGCTTCTCCTACAATGAGCAGTTCTTC. Protein product: CASSSTSVSFSYNEQFF.

This chain uses TRBV19 with TRBJ2-7, with a tentative D call TRBD1 (6 bases). Germline V gene lookup returns CDR1 LNHDA and CDR2 SQIVND (reference sequence). V was pared by 4 bases and J by 0 bases, with 13 bases between. The CDR3 is 15 residues long. The CDR3: CASSTLPDSSYEQYF. CDR3 nucleotides: TGTGCCAGTAGTACGCTCCCGGACAGCTCCTACGAGCAGTACTTC.

V gene TRBV5-1 combines with J gene TRBJ2-2, with TRBD2 matching over 10 bases. Unmatched junction bases numbered 4, after V lost 0 bases and J lost 2 bases. There are 17 residues in the CDR3. Germline V gene data show CDR1 as SGHRS and CDR2 as YFSETQ. CDR3 protein: CASSLGGTSANTGELFF. In nucleotides, the CDR3 is TGCGCCAGCAGCTTGGGGGGGACTAGCGCAAACACCGGGGAGCTGTTTTTT.

This clone showed up just a few times. The chain combines TRBV5-1 with TRBJ2-3; 9 bases align to TRBD1. The V segment lost 0 bases and the J segment 2 bases; nucleotides outside the gene matches: 4. The germline gives CDR1 SGHRS, CDR2 YFSETQ. The CDR3 has 16 residues. The CDR3 sequence: CASSLARDRVTDTQYF. CDR3 sequence (DNA): TGCGCCAGCAGCTTGGCCCGGGACAGGGTCACAGATACGCAGTATTTT.

This clone was counted only a few times. The chain is built from TRBV13 and TRBJ1-1, with D possibly matching TRBD1 (6 bases). The CDR3 has 15 residues. The V end was cut by 5 bases, the J end by 0 bases, with 13 bases between. Germline V gives CDR1 PRHDT, CDR2 FYEKMQ (reference sequence). CDR3 sequence reads: CASSPNRVVNTEAFF. CDR3 DNA sequence: TGTGCCAGCAGCCCGAACAGGGTGGTGAACACTGAAGCTTTCTTT.

The rearrangement links TRBV7-2 to TRBJ2-2, with 16 bases fitting TRBD2. The CDR3 consists of 19 residues. The ends lost 5 bases at V and 4 bases at J; junction bases unmatched: 10. Germline lookup yields CDR1 SGHTA and CDR2 FQGNSA. The chain's CDR3 is CASSPPGLAGGPGTGELFF. CDR3 bases: TGTGCCAGCAGCCCCCCGGGACTAGCGGGAGGGCCGGGCACCGGGGAGCTGTTTTTT. Full variable domain (missing parts from reference TRBV7-2 and TRBJ2-2): GAGVSQSPSNKVTEKGKDVELRCDPISGHTALYWYRQSLGQGLEFLIYFQGNSAPDKSGLPSDRFSAERTGGSVSTLTIQRTQQEDSAVYLCASSPPGLAGGPGTGELFFGEGSRLTVL.

V usage is TRBV5-4 and J usage is TRBJ1-3; TRBD1 is a possible D gene (5 bases). This CDR3 comprises 16 residues. V lost 0 bases and J 0 bases, leaving 10 bases between the germline ends. The germline gives CDR1 SGHNT, CDR2 YYREEE (reference sequence). The CDR3, as DNA: TGTGCCAGCAGCTTGGGACCCGACAGCTCTGGAAACACCATATATTTT. The encoded protein is CASSLGPDSSGNTIYF.

The genes are TRBV6-6 and TRBJ2-3; D is ambiguous. Germline V gene lookup returns CDR1 MNHNY and CDR2 SVGAGI (reference sequence). The CDR3 extends over 14 amino acids. Trimming pared 5 bases from V and 3 bases from J, leaving 12 bases between. CDR3 region: CASSPKTSTDTQYF. The DNA of the CDR3 is TGTGCCAGCAGTCCGAAAACCAGTACAGATACGCAGTATTTT.

This clone has more than one count but fewer than ten. This chain links TRBV6-6 with TRBJ1-3; no clear D gene. With 8 bases removed from V and 7 bases from J, the gap between germline ends came to 9 bases. This CDR3 has 11 amino acids. The germline gives CDR1 MNHNY, CDR2 SVGAGI (reference sequence). Here the CDR3 reads CASDNGNTIYF. CDR3 DNA sequence: TGTGCCAGCGATAACGGGAACACCATATATTTT.